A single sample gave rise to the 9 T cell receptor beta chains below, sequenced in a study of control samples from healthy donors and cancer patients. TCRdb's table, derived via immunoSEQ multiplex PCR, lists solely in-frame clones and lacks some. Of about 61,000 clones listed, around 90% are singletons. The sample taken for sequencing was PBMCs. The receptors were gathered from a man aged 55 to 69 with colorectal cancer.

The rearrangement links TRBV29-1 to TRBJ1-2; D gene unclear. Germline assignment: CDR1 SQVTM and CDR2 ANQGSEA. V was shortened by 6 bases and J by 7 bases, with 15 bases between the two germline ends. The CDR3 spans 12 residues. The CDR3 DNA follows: TGCAGCGTGCTCCGGGCCGAGGGTGGCTACACCTTC. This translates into CSVLRAEGGYTF.

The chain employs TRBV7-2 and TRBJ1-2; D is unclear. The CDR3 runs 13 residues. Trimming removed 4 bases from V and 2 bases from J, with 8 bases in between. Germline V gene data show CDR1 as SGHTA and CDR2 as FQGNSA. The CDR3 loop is CASSSTANYGYTF. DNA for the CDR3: TGTGCCAGCAGCTCGACGGCCAACTATGGCTACACCTTC.

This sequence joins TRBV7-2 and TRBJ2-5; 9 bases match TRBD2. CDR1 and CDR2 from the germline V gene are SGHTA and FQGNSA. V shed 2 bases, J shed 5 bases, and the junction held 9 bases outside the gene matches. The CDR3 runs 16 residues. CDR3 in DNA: TGTGCCAGCAGCTTACGTCGAAGCGGGGGGAGGGAGACCCAGTACTTC. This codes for CASSLRRSGGRETQYF.

The CDR3 here is CASSRDSQETQYF. CDR3 nucleotides: TGCGCCAGCAGCCGGGACAGCCAAGAGACCCAGTACTTC. The chain recombines TRBV5-1 with TRBJ2-5; 7 nucleotides line up with TRBD1. The length of the CDR3 is 13 residues. J lost 1 base, V lost 4 bases, and 1 base had no gene match. The germline V gene has CDR1 SGHRS and CDR2 YFSETQ. Filled out from reference TRBV5-1 and TRBJ2-5, the complete variable domain reads KAGVTQTPRYLIKTRGQQVTLSCSPISGHRSVSWYQQTPGQGLQFLFEYFSETQRNKGNFPGRFSGRQFSNSRSEMNVSTLELGDSALYLCASSRDSQETQYFGPGTRLLVL.

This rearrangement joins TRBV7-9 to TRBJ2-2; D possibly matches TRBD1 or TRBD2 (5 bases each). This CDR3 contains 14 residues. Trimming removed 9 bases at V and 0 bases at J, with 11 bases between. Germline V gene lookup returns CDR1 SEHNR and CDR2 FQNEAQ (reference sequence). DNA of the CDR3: TGTGCCAGTACGGGGCCGACGAACACCGGGGAGCTGTTTTTT. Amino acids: CASTGPTNTGELFF.

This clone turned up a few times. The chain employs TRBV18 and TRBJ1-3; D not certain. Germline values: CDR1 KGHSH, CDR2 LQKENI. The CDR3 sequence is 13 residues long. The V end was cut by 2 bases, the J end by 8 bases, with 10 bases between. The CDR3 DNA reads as TGTGCCAGCTCACCAGGAGTTCAGGACACCATATATTTT. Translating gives CASSPGVQDTIYF.

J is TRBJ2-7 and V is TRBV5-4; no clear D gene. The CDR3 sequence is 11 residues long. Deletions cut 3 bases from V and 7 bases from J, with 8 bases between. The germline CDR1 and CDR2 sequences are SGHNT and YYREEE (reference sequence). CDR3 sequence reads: CASSSSREQYF. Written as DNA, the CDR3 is TGTGCCAGCAGCTCATCGCGGGAGCAGTACTTC.

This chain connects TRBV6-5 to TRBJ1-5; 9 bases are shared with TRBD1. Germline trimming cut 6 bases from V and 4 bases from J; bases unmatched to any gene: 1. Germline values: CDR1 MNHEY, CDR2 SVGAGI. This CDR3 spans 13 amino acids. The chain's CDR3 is CASRTGGNQPQHF. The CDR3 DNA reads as TGTGCCAGCAGGACAGGGGGTAATCAGCCCCAGCATTTT.

The CDR3 DNA is TGCGCCAGCAGCCTAGAAACAGGGGCAGCGCTCGGGACTAATGAAAAACTGTTTTTT. Translated: CASSLETGAALGTNEKLFF. The chain links TRBV5-1 to TRBJ1-4; TRBD1 aligns across 7 bases. This CDR3 spans 19 amino acids. V lost 4 bases and J lost 2; bases outside the gene matches: 17. CDR1 and CDR2 (germline): SGHRS, YFSETQ.